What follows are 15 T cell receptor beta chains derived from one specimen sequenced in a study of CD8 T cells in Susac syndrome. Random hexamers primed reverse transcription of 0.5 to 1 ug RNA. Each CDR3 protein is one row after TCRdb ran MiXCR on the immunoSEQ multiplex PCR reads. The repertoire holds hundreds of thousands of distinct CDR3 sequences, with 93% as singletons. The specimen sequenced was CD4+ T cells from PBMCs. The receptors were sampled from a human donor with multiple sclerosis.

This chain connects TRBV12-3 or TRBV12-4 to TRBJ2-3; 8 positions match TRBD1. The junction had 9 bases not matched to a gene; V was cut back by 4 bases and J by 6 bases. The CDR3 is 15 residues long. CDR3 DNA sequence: TGTGCCAGCAGTTCCAGACAGGGGATAGTGGATACGCAGTATTTT. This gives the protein CASSSRQGIVDTQYF.

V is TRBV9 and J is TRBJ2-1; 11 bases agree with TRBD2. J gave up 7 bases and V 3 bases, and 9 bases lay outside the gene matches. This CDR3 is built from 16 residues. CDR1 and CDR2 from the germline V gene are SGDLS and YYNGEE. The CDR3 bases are TGTGCCAGCAGCGCCGGACTAGCGGGTATGAGGAATGAGCAGTTCTTC. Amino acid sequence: CASSAGLAGMRNEQFF.

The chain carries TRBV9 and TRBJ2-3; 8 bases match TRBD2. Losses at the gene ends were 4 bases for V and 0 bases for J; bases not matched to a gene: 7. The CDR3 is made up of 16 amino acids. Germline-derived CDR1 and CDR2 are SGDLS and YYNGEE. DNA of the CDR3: TGTGCCAGCAGCTCCACGAGACTAGCGAGCACAGATACGCAGTATTTT. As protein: CASSSTRLASTDTQYF.

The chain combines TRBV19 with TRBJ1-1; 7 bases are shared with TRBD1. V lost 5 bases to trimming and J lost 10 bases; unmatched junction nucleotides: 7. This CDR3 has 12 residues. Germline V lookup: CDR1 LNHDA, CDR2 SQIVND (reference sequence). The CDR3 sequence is CASSVTGAGAFF. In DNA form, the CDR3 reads TGTGCCAGTAGTGTTACAGGGGCCGGAGCTTTCTTT.

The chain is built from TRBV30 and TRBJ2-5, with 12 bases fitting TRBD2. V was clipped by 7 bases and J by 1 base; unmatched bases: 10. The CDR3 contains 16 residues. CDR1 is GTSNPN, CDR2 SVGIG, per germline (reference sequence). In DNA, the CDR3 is TGTGCCTCCGGACTAGCGGGGAAGATATTCCAAGAGACCCAGTACTTC. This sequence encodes CASGLAGKIFQETQYF.

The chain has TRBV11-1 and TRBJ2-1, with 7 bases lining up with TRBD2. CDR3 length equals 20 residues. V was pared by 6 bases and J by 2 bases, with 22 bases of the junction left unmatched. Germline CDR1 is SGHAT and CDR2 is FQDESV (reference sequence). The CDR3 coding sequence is TGTGCCAGCAGTTTTTTCGCTCTGGGGAGGGAAATCAGCGCCTACAATGAGCAGTTCTTC. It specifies CASSFFALGREISAYNEQFF.

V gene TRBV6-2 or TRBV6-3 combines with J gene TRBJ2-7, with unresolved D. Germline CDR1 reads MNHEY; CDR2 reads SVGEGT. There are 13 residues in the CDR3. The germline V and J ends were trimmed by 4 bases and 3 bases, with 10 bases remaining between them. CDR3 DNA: TGTGCCAGCAGTTTACCGAAAGGCTACGAGCAGTACGTC. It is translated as CASSLPKGYEQYV.

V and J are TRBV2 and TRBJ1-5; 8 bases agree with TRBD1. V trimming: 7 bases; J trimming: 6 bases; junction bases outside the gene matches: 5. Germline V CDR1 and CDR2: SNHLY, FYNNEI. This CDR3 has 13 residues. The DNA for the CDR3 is TGTGCCAGCAAGGGGACAGGACTTCAGCCCCAGCATTTT. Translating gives CASKGTGLQPQHF.

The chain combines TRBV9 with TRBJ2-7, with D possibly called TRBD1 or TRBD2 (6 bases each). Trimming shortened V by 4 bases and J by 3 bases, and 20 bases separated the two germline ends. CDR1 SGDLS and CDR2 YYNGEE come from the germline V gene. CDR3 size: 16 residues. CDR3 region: CASSYDSGDFLYEQYF. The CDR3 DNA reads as TGTGCCAGCAGCTACGATTCAGGGGACTTTCTCTACGAGCAGTACTTC.

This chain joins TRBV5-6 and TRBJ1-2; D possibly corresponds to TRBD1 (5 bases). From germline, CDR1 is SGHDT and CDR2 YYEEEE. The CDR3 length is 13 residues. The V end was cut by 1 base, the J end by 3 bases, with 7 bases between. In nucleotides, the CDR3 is TGTGCCAGCAGCTTGTCGGGGGACTATGGCTACACCTTC. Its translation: CASSLSGDYGYTF.

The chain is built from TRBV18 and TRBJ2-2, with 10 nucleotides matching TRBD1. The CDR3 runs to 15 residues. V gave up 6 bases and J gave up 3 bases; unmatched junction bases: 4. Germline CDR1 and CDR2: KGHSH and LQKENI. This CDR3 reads CASSAGTGDTGELFF. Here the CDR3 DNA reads TGTGCCAGCTCGGCCGGGACAGGGGACACCGGGGAGCTGTTTTTT.

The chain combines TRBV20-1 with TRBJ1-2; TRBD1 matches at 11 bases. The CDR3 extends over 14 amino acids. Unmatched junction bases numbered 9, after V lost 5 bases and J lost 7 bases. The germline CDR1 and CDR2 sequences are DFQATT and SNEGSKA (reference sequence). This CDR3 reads CSAPPTGTGGGYTF. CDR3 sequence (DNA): TGCAGTGCTCCCCCGACCGGGACAGGGGGTGGCTACACCTTC.

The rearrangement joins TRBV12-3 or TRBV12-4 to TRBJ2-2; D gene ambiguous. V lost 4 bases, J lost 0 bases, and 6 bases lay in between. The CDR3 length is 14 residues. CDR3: CASSSVTNTGELFF. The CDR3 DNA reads TGTGCCAGCAGTTCAGTTACGAACACCGGGGAGCTGTTTTTT.

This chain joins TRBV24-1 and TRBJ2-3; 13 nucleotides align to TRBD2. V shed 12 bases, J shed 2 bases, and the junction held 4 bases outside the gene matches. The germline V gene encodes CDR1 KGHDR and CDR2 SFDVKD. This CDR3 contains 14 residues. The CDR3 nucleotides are TGTGCCTCGGGACTAGCGGGACCCACAGATACGCAGTATTTT. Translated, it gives CASGLAGPTDTQYF.

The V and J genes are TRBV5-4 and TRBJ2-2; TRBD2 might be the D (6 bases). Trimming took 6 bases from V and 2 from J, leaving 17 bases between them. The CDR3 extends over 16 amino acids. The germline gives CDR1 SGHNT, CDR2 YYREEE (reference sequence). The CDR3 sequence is CASTPPGSFNTGELFF. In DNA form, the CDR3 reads TGTGCCAGCACCCCCCCCGGGAGTTTCAACACCGGGGAGCTGTTTTTT.